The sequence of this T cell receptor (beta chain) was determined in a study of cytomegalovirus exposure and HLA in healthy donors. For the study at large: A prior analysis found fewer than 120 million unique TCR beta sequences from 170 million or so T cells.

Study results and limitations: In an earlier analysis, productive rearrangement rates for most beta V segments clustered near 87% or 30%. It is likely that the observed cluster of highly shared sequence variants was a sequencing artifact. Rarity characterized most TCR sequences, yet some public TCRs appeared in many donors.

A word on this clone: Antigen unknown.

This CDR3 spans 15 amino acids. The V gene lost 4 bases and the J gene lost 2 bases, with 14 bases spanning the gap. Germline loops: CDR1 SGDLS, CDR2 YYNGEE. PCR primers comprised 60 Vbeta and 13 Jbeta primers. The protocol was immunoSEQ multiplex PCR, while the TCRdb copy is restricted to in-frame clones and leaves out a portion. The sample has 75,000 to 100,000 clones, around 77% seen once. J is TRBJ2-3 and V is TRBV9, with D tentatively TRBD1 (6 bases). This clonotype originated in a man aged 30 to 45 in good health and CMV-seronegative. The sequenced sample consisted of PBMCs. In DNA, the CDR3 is TGTGCCAGCAGCCCGGACAGCCGAACCACAGATACGCAGTATTTT. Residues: CASSPDSRTTDTQYF.